The 15 T cell receptor beta chains below were found in one sample sequenced in a study of blood T cell repertoires in COVID-19. The table came from immunoSEQ multiplex PCR; TCRdb's copy has only in-frame clones and leaves some out. This table has around 77,000 clones, approximately 90% appearing once. Specimen: peripheral blood. Receptors originate from a woman aged 55-69 years with active COVID-19.

V gene TRBV24-1 combines with J gene TRBJ2-1; TRBD2 agrees at 13 bases. The CDR3 is 19 amino acids. CDR1 is KGHDR and CDR2 is SFDVKD in the germline V gene. With V trimmed by 3 bases and J by 4 bases, 11 bases remained unmatched. The CDR3 DNA sequence: TGTGCCACCAGTGATCCAGCCGGGACTAGCGGGACTGGATACAATGAGCAGTTCTTC. It codes for CATSDPAGTSGTGYNEQFF.

The rearrangement links TRBV15 to TRBJ2-7; 9 positions agree with TRBD1. Germline values: CDR1 LNHNV, CDR2 YYDKDF (reference sequence). The J segment lost 1 base and the V segment lost 3 bases, leaving 7 bases of the junction unmatched. This CDR3 is 16 amino acids long. The CDR3 loop reads CATSRGPGTGSYEQYF. The CDR3 DNA follows: TGTGCCACCAGCAGGGGCCCCGGGACAGGGTCCTACGAGCAGTACTTC. Full variable domain (missing parts from reference TRBV15 and TRBJ2-7): DAMVIQNPRYQVTQFGKPVTLSCSQTLNHNVMYWYQQKSSQAPKLLFHYYDKDFNNEADTPDNFQSRRPNTSFCFLDIRSPGLGDTAMYLCATSRGPGTGSYEQYFGPGTRLTVT.

The chain combines TRBV29-1 with TRBJ1-2, with no clear D. Per germline, CDR1 SQVTM and CDR2 ANQGSEA. Trimming took off 1 base at V and 4 bases at J, with 7 bases between the two ends. This CDR3 is built from 12 residues. The CDR3 DNA is TGCAGCGTTGAAGGGCGGCTCTATGGCTACACCTTC. Its protein product is CSVEGRLYGYTF.

The chain has TRBV5-5 and TRBJ2-1; 7 bases match TRBD1. With V trimmed by 4 bases and J by 0 bases, 4 bases remained unmatched. There are 15 residues in the CDR3. Germline V lookup: CDR1 SGHKS, CDR2 YYEKEE (reference sequence). The CDR3 DNA reads as TGTGCCAGCAGCCGGGACAGCGGCTCCTACAATGAGCAGTTCTTC. It specifies CASSRDSGSYNEQFF.

The CDR3, as DNA: TGTGCCAGTAGTCCCCGGACAGGCGCCAGTTCGGCCACTGAAGCTTTCTTT. Its translation is CASSPRTGASSATEAFF. The chain links TRBV19 to TRBJ1-1; TRBD1 matches at 7 bases. CDR3 size: 17 residues. The ends lost 5 bases at V and 4 bases at J; junction bases unmatched: 16. Germline CDR1 LNHDA, CDR2 SQIVND (reference sequence).

V usage is TRBV28 and J usage is TRBJ1-1; D perhaps matches TRBD1 (5 bases). V lost 7 bases and J lost 3, with 18 bases in between. CDR3 length equals 15 residues. Germline CDR1 reads MDHEN; CDR2 reads SYDVKM. Here the CDR3 reads CASTVMGGGDTEAFF. CDR3 nucleotides: TGTGCCAGCACTGTAATGGGGGGAGGGGACACTGAAGCTTTCTTT.

The gene calls are TRBV30 and TRBJ2-1; 7 bases map to TRBD2. The CDR3 sequence is 11 residues long. CDR1 and CDR2 from the germline V gene are GTSNPN and SVGIG (reference sequence). Germline trimming cut 0 bases from V and 12 bases from J; bases unmatched to any gene: 2. CDR3 amino acids: CAWSVGGRQFF. CDR3 bases: TGTGCCTGGAGTGTTGGCGGGAGGCAGTTCTTC.

V and J are TRBV5-1 and TRBJ2-3, with 9 bases identical to TRBD1. The V gene's germline CDR1 is SGHRS and CDR2 YFSETQ. V lost 6 bases to trimming and J lost 7 bases; unmatched junction nucleotides: 6. The CDR3 runs to 13 residues. CDR3 sequence reads: CASKEQGAHTQYF. The CDR3 coding sequence is TGCGCCAGCAAGGAACAGGGGGCGCATACGCAGTATTTT.

This clone appeared a single time. The rearrangement links TRBV21-1 to TRBJ2-7; the DNA was not used to check the table's D call, TRBD1. TRBV21-1 is a pseudogene. The CDR3 extends over 15 amino acids. CDR3 nucleotide sequence: TGTGCCAGCAGCAAACGGACAGGCGTTGCCTACGAGCAGTACTTC. Protein product: CASSKRTGVAYEQYF.

This chain uses TRBV7-9 with TRBJ1-2; D is unclear. The CDR3 totals 15 residues. Trimming stripped 1 base from V and 8 bases from J, with 17 bases between. Per germline, CDR1 SEHNR and CDR2 FQNEAQ (reference sequence). The CDR3 bases are TGTGCCAGCAGCTTAGAAGTCGCCGGGAGTTGGGGCTACACCTTC. Its translation is CASSLEVAGSWGYTF.

In its sample, this clone was seen once. As DNA, the CDR3 is TGTGCCAGCAGCAGGGGACACCTCAGGGGGCATCAGCCCCAGCATTTT. It yields the protein CASSRGHLRGHQPQHF. This chain uses TRBV7-9 with TRBJ1-5, with 8 bases lining up with TRBD1. Germline-derived CDR1 and CDR2 are SEHNR and FQNEAQ (reference sequence). The V and J ends lost 5 bases and 5 bases, in that order; junction bases with no gene match: 11. The length of the CDR3 is 16 residues.

This chain uses TRBV19 with TRBJ2-7, with D uncertain. The CDR3 extends over 14 amino acids. V was cut by 3 bases and J by 1 base, with 10 bases left in between. Looked up from germline, CDR1 is LNHDA and CDR2 is SQIVND (reference sequence). CDR3 protein: CASSMSGTSYEQYF. In nucleotides, the CDR3 is TGTGCCAGTAGTATGTCAGGCACGTCCTACGAGCAGTACTTC.

The chain links TRBV7-9 to TRBJ2-5, with a weak D call TRBD2 (5 bases). V was trimmed by 2 bases and J by 0 bases, leaving 22 bases between them. CDR1 and CDR2 from the germline V gene are SEHNR and FQNEAQ (reference sequence). The CDR3 loop spans 19 amino acids. CDR3 amino acids: CASSLNPNLIAIDQETQYF. The CDR3 region has the DNA TGTGCCAGCAGCTTAAACCCAAACTTAATAGCGATAGACCAAGAGACCCAGTACTTC.

The J gene is TRBJ2-3, the V gene TRBV6-5; 8 bases align to TRBD2. The J segment lost 2 bases and the V segment lost 2 bases, leaving 3 bases of the junction unmatched. Germline CDR1 is MNHEY and CDR2 is SVGAGI. This CDR3 contains 15 residues. The CDR3 DNA reads TGTGCCAGCAGTTACGTAGCGGGAACCACAGATACGCAGTATTTT. Its translation is CASSYVAGTTDTQYF.

V and J are TRBV7-9 and TRBJ1-1; TRBD1 might be the D (5 bases). This CDR3 spans 14 amino acids. CDR1 is SEHNR and CDR2 is FQNEAQ in the germline V gene (reference sequence). The V and J ends lost 7 bases and 4 bases respectively, with 16 bases between them. CDR3 sequence (DNA): TGTGCCAGCAAGGGGAGCGGGTTCGGCACTGAAGCTTTCTTT. Amino acid sequence: CASKGSGFGTEAFF.